The 11 T cell receptor beta chains below come from one sample, sequenced in a study of cytomegalovirus exposure and HLA in healthy donors. PCR employed 60 Vbeta and 13 Jbeta primers. The protocol was immunoSEQ multiplex PCR, while the TCRdb copy is restricted to in-frame clones and leaves out a portion. The sample lists about 130,000 clones, around three quarters occurring once. Material: PBMCs. These TCRs come from a woman aged 50 to 65 in good health and CMV-seronegative.

This clone has only a few counts. The genes are TRBV6-5 and TRBJ2-1; D may be TRBD2 (6 bases). Germline CDR1 MNHEY, CDR2 SVGAGI. Trimming left V 4 bases short and J 9 bases short, with 16 bases between. The CDR3 is made up of 14 amino acids. CDR3 sequence (DNA): TGTGCCAGCAGTTCCCTAGCGCTAGCTAGTGAGCAGTTCTTC. Its translation: CASSSLALASEQFF.

The table lists this clone with a few counts. The chain uses TRBV27 and TRBJ2-7, with TRBD1 as a possible D gene (6 bases). Germline V gene data show CDR1 as MNHEY and CDR2 as SMNVEV (reference sequence). The V end was cut by 2 bases, the J end by 0 bases, with 11 bases between. This CDR3 is built from 15 residues. CDR3 amino acids: CASSLREGGSYEQYF. The CDR3 DNA is TGTGCCAGCAGTTTAAGGGAAGGGGGCTCCTACGAGCAGTACTTC.

This clone appeared once. The V call is TRBV7-9, the J call TRBJ1-4; 12 bases are a match to TRBD1. This CDR3 spans 15 amino acids. Germline CDR1 SEHNR, CDR2 FQNEAQ (reference sequence). Trimming cost V 5 bases and J 14 bases; bases outside gene matches: 12. For the CDR3, the DNA is TGTGCCAGCAGCGAAGCCGGGACAGGGGGCGAAGGGCTGTTTTTT. Protein: CASSEAGTGGEGLFF.

As to this clone: The junction departs from the called germline gene at one end, perhaps through a read error. The CDR3 here is CANSSPGLAGGGETQYF. The CDR3, as DNA: TGTGCCAACAGCTCACCGGGACTAGCGGGAGGGGGTGAGACCCAGTACTTC. This chain joins TRBV5-6 and TRBJ2-5, with 16 bases aligning to TRBD2. Germline-derived CDR1 and CDR2 are SGHDT and YYEEEE. The CDR3 sequence is 17 residues long.

This clone was seen a handful of times. V is TRBV4-3 and J is TRBJ1-3, with D perhaps matching TRBD1 (6 bases). V was clipped by 0 bases and J by 4 bases, with 10 bases between them. CDR3 length: 15 amino acids. Germline loops: CDR1 LGHNA, CDR2 YSLEER. CDR3 nucleotide sequence: TGCGCCAGCAGCCAAGAACCAACAGGGGGAAACACCATATATTTT. Translated, it gives CASSQEPTGGNTIYF.

The chain carries TRBV5-1 and TRBJ2-7, with 9 bases aligning to TRBD2. Germline loops: CDR1 SGHRS, CDR2 YFSETQ. The V gene end was trimmed by 4 bases and the J gene end by 4 bases; junction bases not matched to a gene: 3. The length of the CDR3 is 13 residues. CDR3 protein: CASSLAGTYEQYF. For the CDR3, the DNA is TGCGCCAGCAGCCTAGCGGGAACATACGAGCAGTACTTC.

The gene calls are TRBV2 and TRBJ1-4; 8 bases align to TRBD1. The CDR3 contains 16 residues. Germline V gives CDR1 SNHLY, CDR2 FYNNEI. The V gene end was trimmed by 6 bases and the J gene end by 8 bases; junction bases not matched to a gene: 14. The CDR3 DNA sequence: TGTGCCAGCAGGTTCGGGACAGGAGAGGGGCACGAAAAACTGTTTTTT. It is translated as CASRFGTGEGHEKLFF.

The gene calls are TRBV5-6 and TRBJ2-3; 8 nucleotides agree with TRBD2. The CDR3 loop spans 11 amino acids. V lost 2 bases and J lost 11; bases outside the gene matches: 1. Germline assignment: CDR1 SGHDT and CDR2 YYEEEE. The CDR3 DNA reads as TGTGCCAGCAGCTTCGGGGGGGGGCAGTATTTT. Its translation is CASSFGGGQYF.

The chain carries TRBV6-4 and TRBJ2-2; unclear D gene. CDR3 length: 13 residues. CDR1 is MRHNA, CDR2 SNTAGT, per germline. The V and J ends lost 6 bases and 4 bases respectively, with 9 bases between them. CDR3 sequence: CASSLEVTGELFF. CDR3 DNA sequence: TGTGCCAGCAGCCTAGAGGTCACCGGGGAGCTGTTTTTT.

This clone has just a few counts. The genes are TRBV4-2 and TRBJ1-1, with D maybe TRBD1 (5 bases). Germline loops: CDR1 LGHNA, CDR2 YNFKEQ. This CDR3 is 14 amino acids long. The V gene lost 0 bases and the J gene lost 3 bases, with 8 bases spanning the gap. CDR3 nucleotides: TGTGCCAGCAGCCAAGATTCGGGGGACACTGAAGCTTTCTTT. Translated, it gives CASSQDSGDTEAFF.

This clone was detected only a few times. The CDR3 coding sequence is TGCGCCAGCAGCCAAGAGGGGGGGCTATCCTACGAGCAGTACGTC. Its protein is CASSQEGGLSYEQYV. The rearrangement joins TRBV4-1 to TRBJ2-7; weak D call: TRBD2 (7 bases). The V end was cut by 0 bases, the J end by 1 base, with 10 bases between. This CDR3 comprises 15 residues. Germline V CDR1 and CDR2: MGHRA, YSYEKL.